The 10 T cell receptor beta chains in this list originate from one sample, sequenced in a study of OX40 agonist ivuxolimab in advanced cancers. The method was immunoSEQ multiplex PCR; TCRdb's version includes in-frame clones alone and lacks a portion of them. The sample records approximately 58,000 clones, about 76% being singletons. This sample comprised CD4+ or CD8+ T cells sorted from blood, obtained in a trial of the OX40 agonist ivuxolimab. The receptors come from an adult with an advanced solid tumor such as melanoma, head and neck, liver or kidney cancer.

The chain has TRBV5-4 and TRBJ2-1, with 7 bases aligning to TRBD1. The CDR3 extends over 15 amino acids. The V and J ends lost 0 bases and 7 bases, in that order; junction bases with no gene match: 7. Germline loops: CDR1 SGHNT, CDR2 YYREEE (reference sequence). CDR3 coding DNA: TGTGCCAGCAGCTTGGCTAGGGACAGTCAAAATGAGCAGTTCTTC. Translated: CASSLARDSQNEQFF. Together with reference TRBV5-4 and TRBJ2-1, the CDR3 gives the full variable domain: ETGVTQSPTHLIKTRGQQVTLRCSSQSGHNTVSWYQQALGQGPQFIFQYYREEENGRGNFPPRFSGLQFPNYSSELNVNALELDDSALYLCASSLARDSQNEQFFGPGTRLTVL.

V usage is TRBV6-5 and J usage is TRBJ1-1, with D unresolved. The CDR3 has 14 amino acids. CDR1 and CDR2 from the germline V gene are MNHEY and SVGAGI. Trimming took off 6 bases at V and 4 bases at J, with 15 bases between the two ends. The CDR3 sequence is CASRPTGGSTEAFF. The CDR3 DNA sequence: TGTGCCAGCAGACCGACGGGCGGGAGCACTGAAGCTTTCTTT.

J is TRBJ1-5 and V is TRBV19, with a tentative D call TRBD1 (5 bases). The CDR3 length is 16 residues. Germline V CDR1 and CDR2: LNHDA, SQIVND (reference sequence). V shed 4 bases and J shed 3 bases, with 16 bases lying between them. CDR3 loop: CASSNRGSGINQPQHF. The CDR3 bases are TGTGCCAGTAGTAATAGGGGCTCAGGGATCAATCAGCCCCAGCATTTT.

V usage is TRBV5-4 and J usage is TRBJ1-2, with 7 bases fitting TRBD1. The ends lost 4 bases at V and 1 base at J; junction bases unmatched: 7. This CDR3 is 15 amino acids long. CDR1 is SGHNT and CDR2 is YYREEE in the germline V gene (reference sequence). The CDR3, as DNA: TGTGCCAGCAGCCACGGGACAGCCCTTAACTATGGCTACACCTTC. Protein sequence: CASSHGTALNYGYTF.

Notes on this clone: One junction end disagrees with the germline gene, perhaps due to a read error. The chain recombines TRBV10-3 with TRBJ2-1; TRBD2 might be the D (6 bases). This CDR3 has 13 amino acids. Per the germline V gene, CDR1 is ENHRY and CDR2 is SYGVKD. The DNA of the CDR3 is TGTGCCGTAAGCCGGGACTCCGACAATGAGCAGTTCTTC. Protein: CAVSRDSDNEQFF.

V gene TRBV18 combines with J gene TRBJ2-7; 11 bases match TRBD2. Germline V gene data show CDR1 as KGHSH and CDR2 as LQKENI. After removal of 3 bases from V and 4 bases from J, the junction contained 11 bases not matched to a gene. This CDR3 is built from 17 residues. For the CDR3, the DNA is TGTGCCAGCTCACCTCCCGGACTAGCGGGCATTCTTTACGAGCAGTACTTC. It is translated as CASSPPGLAGILYEQYF.

CDR3 amino acids: CASSPQRGHEQYF. In DNA form, the CDR3 reads TGTGCCAGCAGCCCCCAAAGGGGGCACGAGCAGTACTTC. This rearrangement joins TRBV7-9 to TRBJ2-7; 7 bases map to TRBD1. CDR1 is SEHNR, CDR2 FQNEAQ, per germline (reference sequence). The CDR3 spans 13 residues. After removal of 5 bases from V and 5 bases from J, the junction contained 6 bases not matched to a gene.

J is TRBJ2-1 and V is TRBV19; D not certain. The length of the CDR3 is 12 residues. V lost 4 bases and J lost 12, with 13 bases in between. The V gene's germline CDR1 is LNHDA and CDR2 SQIVND (reference sequence). The CDR3 region has the DNA TGTGCCAGTAGTACACAAGATAATCGGCAGTTCTTC. The encoded protein is CASSTQDNRQFF.

The CDR3 DNA reads as TGTGCCTTAGGGCGGGAGGGAAGCTCCTACGAGCAGTACTTC. This translates into CALGREGSSYEQYF. The V and J genes are TRBV7-2 and TRBJ2-7, with 9 bases matching TRBD2. This CDR3 has 14 amino acids. Germline lookup yields CDR1 SGHTA and CDR2 FQGNSA. With V trimmed by 11 bases and J by 0 bases, 8 bases remained unmatched.

V gene TRBV28 combines with J gene TRBJ2-4, with a weak D call TRBD1 (6 bases). The length of the CDR3 is 17 residues. Germline CDR1 is MDHEN and CDR2 is SYDVKM. V was shortened by 4 bases and J by 3 bases, with 19 bases between the two germline ends. The CDR3 bases are TGTGCCAGCAGTTCGCTTTCAGGGGCGTACGGCAAAAACATTCAGTACTTC. Translated, it gives CASSSLSGAYGKNIQYF. Full variable domain (outside the CDR3, taken from reference TRBV28 and TRBJ2-4): DVKVTQSSRYLVKRTGEKVFLECVQDMDHENMFWYRQDPGLGLRLIYFSYDVKMKEKGDIPEGYSVSREKKERFSLILESASTNQTSMYLCASSSLSGAYGKNIQYFGAGTRLSVL.